Shown below are 19 T cell receptor beta chains from a single sample sequenced in a study of T-cell memory formation after mild COVID-19. TCRdb processed the 5' RACE reads anew with MiXCR; each CDR3 protein has one entry. The data show under 350,000 distinct CDR3 sequences, around 15% seen once. Sequenced sample: PBMCs or a T cell subset sorted from them (not recorded which). The origin of the receptors is a man younger than 30 who had mild COVID-19 (a few samples of this study predate the infection). Cell type and time point are not known.

This clonotype was recorded many times. The chain joins TRBV7-8 to TRBJ1-2; D is unclear. Per germline, CDR1 SGHVS and CDR2 FQNEAQ. The ends were cut back, 1 base at V and 4 bases at J, with 10 bases in the middle. The CDR3 totals 14 residues. CDR3 amino acids: CASSLEGRPYGYTF. CDR3 nucleotides: TGTGCCAGCAGCTTAGAGGGCAGGCCCTATGGCTACACCTTC.

This clonotype has more than one count but fewer than ten. The V call is TRBV20-1, the J call TRBJ1-2; no reliable D call. Germline V gives CDR1 DFQATT, CDR2 SNEGSKA (reference sequence). The CDR3 spans 15 residues. Trimming stripped 5 bases from V and 0 bases from J, with 16 bases between. The CDR3, as DNA: TGCAGTGCTCCGAGCTTACCCCTAGCTAACTATGGCTACACCTTC. It is translated as CSAPSLPLANYGYTF.

This chain links TRBV9 with TRBJ2-7; 10 positions agree with TRBD1. This CDR3 contains 15 residues. V shed 4 bases and J 2 bases; nucleotides not matched to a gene: 6. Germline assignment: CDR1 SGDLS and CDR2 YYNGEE. CDR3 sequence reads: CASSSRDRGAYEQYF. The CDR3 bases are TGTGCCAGCAGCTCCCGGGACAGGGGAGCCTACGAGCAGTACTTC.

The chain uses TRBV20-1 and TRBJ1-5; tentatively, D is TRBD1 (5 bases). Germline CDR1 DFQATT, CDR2 SNEGSKA (reference sequence). The germline V and J ends were trimmed by 2 bases and 0 bases, with 8 bases remaining between them. There are 14 residues in the CDR3. CDR3: CSARQGSSNQPQHF. CDR3 sequence (DNA): TGCAGTGCTAGACAGGGATCTAGCAATCAGCCCCAGCATTTT.

Written as DNA, the CDR3 is TGTGCCAGCAGTTTTCCGGGACAGTTCTCCTCCCTCCACTTT. This translates into CASSFPGQFSSLHF. The gene calls are TRBV12-3 or TRBV12-4 and TRBJ1-6; 7 bases match TRBD1. V lost 3 bases, J lost 14 bases, and 10 bases stayed unmatched. The CDR3 extends over 14 amino acids.

This clonotype has only a few counts. V and J are TRBV12-3 or TRBV12-4 and TRBJ2-2, with 12 bases aligning to TRBD2. V shed 8 bases, J shed 5 bases, and the junction held 9 bases outside the gene matches. The CDR3 spans 16 residues. The CDR3 bases are TGTGCCAGCTCCCCTCGGCTAGCGGGGGGGACCGGGGAGCTGTTTTTT. Amino acid sequence: CASSPRLAGGTGELFF.

Only a few counts were recorded for this clonotype. The rearrangement uses TRBV28 and TRBJ2-7; D not certain. Germline CDR1 and CDR2: MDHEN and SYDVKM. This CDR3 comprises 12 residues. V was shortened by 4 bases and J by 3 bases, with 7 bases between the two germline ends. The CDR3 DNA is TGTGCCAGCAGTTCGACAAACTACGAGCAGTACGTC. Encoded protein: CASSSTNYEQYV.

The CDR3 coding sequence is TGCGCCAGCAGCTCCGGACTAGCGGGGTGGAGCTCCTACAATGAGCAGTTCTTC. Protein product: CASSSGLAGWSSYNEQFF. V and J are TRBV5-1 and TRBJ2-1; 12 positions agree with TRBD2. This CDR3 comprises 18 residues. Germline V gene lookup returns CDR1 SGHRS and CDR2 YFSETQ. Trimming at V came to 3 bases and at J to 0 bases, leaving 7 bases not matched to a gene.

This clonotype has a handful of counts. V gene TRBV6-6 combines with J gene TRBJ2-7, with D perhaps being TRBD1 or TRBD2 (5 bases each). V dropped 2 bases and J dropped 2 bases, with 10 bases sitting between them. The CDR3 loop spans 14 amino acids. Germline loops: CDR1 MNHNY, CDR2 SVGAGI (reference sequence). Written as DNA, the CDR3 is TGTGCCAGCAGTTACGGGACGGGACCCTACGAGCAGTACTTC. This sequence encodes CASSYGTGPYEQYF.

This chain's CDR3 is CASSLSPTDTYYGYTF. CDR3 nucleotide sequence: TGTGCCAGCAGTTTATCCCCAACGGACACTTACTATGGCTACACCTTC. The chain is built from TRBV27 and TRBJ1-2; tentatively, D is TRBD1 (5 bases). V lost 0 bases, J lost 3 bases, and 14 bases lay in between. The length of the CDR3 is 16 residues. Germline lookup yields CDR1 MNHEY and CDR2 SMNVEV (reference sequence).

V usage is TRBV7-8 and J usage is TRBJ2-1; D is unresolved. The CDR3 length is 13 residues. CDR1 is SGHVS and CDR2 is FQNEAQ in the germline V gene. V lost 2 bases and J 4 bases, leaving 6 bases between the germline ends. CDR3 sequence (DNA): TGTGCCAGCAGCTTATGTCGGTACAATGAGCAGTTCTTC. Translating gives CASSLCRYNEQFF.

This chain uses TRBV13 with TRBJ1-4; D gene ambiguous. Per the germline V gene, CDR1 is PRHDT and CDR2 is FYEKMQ (reference sequence). The V end lost 0 bases, the J end lost 7 bases, and 12 bases lay between the germline ends. The CDR3 is made up of 15 amino acids. CDR3 region: CASSLGGIFREKLFF. The CDR3 DNA reads as TGTGCCAGCAGCTTAGGTGGTATCTTCCGTGAAAAACTGTTTTTT.

V usage is TRBV4-3 and J usage is TRBJ2-6; D ambiguous. Trimming removed 0 bases from V and 0 bases from J, with 6 bases in between. The CDR3 is made up of 16 amino acids. Per germline, CDR1 LGHNA and CDR2 YSLEER. The CDR3 DNA reads TGCGCCAGCAGCCAAGATGGAAGCTCTGGGGCCAACGTCCTGACTTTC. It codes for CASSQDGSSGANVLTF.

This clonotype came up a few times. The chain uses TRBV7-8 and TRBJ2-7; tentative D call: TRBD1 (7 bases). V lost 4 bases to trimming and J lost 0 bases, with 13 bases between them. The CDR3 extends over 15 amino acids. The germline V gene encodes CDR1 SGHVS and CDR2 FQNEAQ. CDR3 nucleotide sequence: TGTGCCAGCAGCTCCGGAGGGGGCCCCTCCTACGAGCAGTACGTC. Its translation is CASSSGGGPSYEQYV.

This chain connects TRBV7-2 to TRBJ2-5, with a tentative D call TRBD1 (6 bases). Germline CDR1 reads SGHTA; CDR2 reads FQGNSA. Trimming left V 1 base short and J 4 bases short, with 13 bases between. The CDR3 covers 15 residues. The CDR3 region has the DNA TGTGCCAGCAGCTTAGACACAGGGTTGGGAGAGACCCAGTACTTC. Protein sequence: CASSLDTGLGETQYF.

The chain employs TRBV11-2 and TRBJ1-1; D perhaps matches TRBD1 (6 bases). The ends were cut back, 2 bases at V and 4 bases at J, with 11 bases in the middle. Germline CDR1 and CDR2: SGHAT and FQNNGV. The CDR3 loop spans 14 amino acids. CDR3 in amino acids: CASSLWQGSTEAFF. As DNA, the CDR3 is TGTGCCAGCAGCTTATGGCAGGGGAGCACTGAAGCTTTCTTT.

This clonotype has more than one count but fewer than ten. The chain links TRBV11-2 to TRBJ1-1; D is uncertain. Trimming stripped 7 bases from V and 5 bases from J, with 17 bases between. The germline gives CDR1 SGHAT, CDR2 FQNNGV. The CDR3 contains 14 residues. Here the CDR3 DNA reads TGTGCCAGCAAGGGTGAGGTGTGGAGTACTGAAGCTTTCTTT. Translation: CASKGEVWSTEAFF.

This clonotype was counted between two and nine times. The V gene is TRBV7-8, the J gene TRBJ1-1; D possibly corresponds to TRBD1 (5 bases). Germline CDR1 is SGHVS and CDR2 is FQNEAQ. V dropped 5 bases and J dropped 9 bases, with 19 bases sitting between them. The CDR3 length is 14 residues. CDR3 in amino acids: CASSPGTGGWKAFF. CDR3 DNA sequence: TGTGCCAGCAGCCCCGGGACCGGGGGGTGGAAAGCTTTCTTT.

The chain joins TRBV5-1 to TRBJ1-4, with D hard to call. Trimming took off 0 bases at V and 5 bases at J, with 20 bases between the two ends. CDR1 and CDR2 from the germline V gene are SGHRS and YFSETQ. CDR3 length: 18 residues. The CDR3 loop is CASSLGTSGLFLNEKLFF. CDR3 coding DNA: TGCGCCAGCAGCTTGGGCACCTCAGGTCTTTTTTTGAATGAAAAACTGTTTTTT.